The subject of this entry is one T cell receptor (beta chain). Participant reports of clinical history set cohort assignment. Using immunoSEQ multiplex PCR, the repertoire was profiled, and TCRdb retains in-frame clones only, with some absent. Of a few hundred thousand clones listed, roughly 90% are singletons. In germline, CDR1 is SGHTA, CDR2 FQGNSA. The CDR3 has 13 amino acids. With 5 bases removed from V and 5 bases from J, the gap between germline ends came to 11 bases. This sample was included in a study of blood T cell repertoires in COVID-19. Material for sequencing was PBMCs or T cells enriched from blood (not recorded which). This chain connects TRBV7-2 to TRBJ2-3; unclear D gene. The sequence derives from a woman aged 40 to 49 who had recovered from COVID-19. CDR3 coding DNA: TGTGCCAGCAGCATTACCCCGCGAGATACGCAGTATTTT. It specifies CASSITPRDTQYF.